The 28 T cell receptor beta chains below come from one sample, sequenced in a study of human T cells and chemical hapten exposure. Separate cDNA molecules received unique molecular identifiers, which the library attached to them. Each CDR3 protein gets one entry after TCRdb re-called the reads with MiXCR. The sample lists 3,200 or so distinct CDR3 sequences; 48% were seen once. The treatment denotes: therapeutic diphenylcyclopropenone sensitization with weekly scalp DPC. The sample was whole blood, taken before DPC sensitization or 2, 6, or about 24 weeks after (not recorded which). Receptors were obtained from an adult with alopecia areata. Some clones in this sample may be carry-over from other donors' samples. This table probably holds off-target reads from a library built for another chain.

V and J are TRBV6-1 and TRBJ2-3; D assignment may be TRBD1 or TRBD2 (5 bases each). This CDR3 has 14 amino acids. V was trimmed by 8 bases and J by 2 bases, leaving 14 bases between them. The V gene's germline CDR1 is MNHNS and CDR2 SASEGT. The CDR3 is CASQMGEPTDTQYF. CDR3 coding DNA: TGTGCCAGCCAAATGGGGGAGCCCACAGATACGCAGTATTTT.

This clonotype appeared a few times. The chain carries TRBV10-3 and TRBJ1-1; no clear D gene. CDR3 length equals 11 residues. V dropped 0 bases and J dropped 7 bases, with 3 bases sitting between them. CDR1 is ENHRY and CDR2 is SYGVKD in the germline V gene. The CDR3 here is CAISESGEAFF. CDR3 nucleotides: TGTGCCATCAGTGAGTCAGGTGAAGCTTTCTTT.

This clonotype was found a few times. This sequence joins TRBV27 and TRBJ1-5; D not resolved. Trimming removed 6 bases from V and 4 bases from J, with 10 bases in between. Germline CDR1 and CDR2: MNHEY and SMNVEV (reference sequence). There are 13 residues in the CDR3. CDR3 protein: CASSMRENQPQHF. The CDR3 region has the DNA TGTGCCAGCAGCATGAGGGAAAATCAGCCCCAGCATTTT.

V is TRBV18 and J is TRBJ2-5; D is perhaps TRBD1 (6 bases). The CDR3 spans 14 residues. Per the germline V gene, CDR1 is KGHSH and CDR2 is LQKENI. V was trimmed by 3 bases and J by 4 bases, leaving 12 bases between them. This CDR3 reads CASSPGQGRETQYF. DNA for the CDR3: TGTGCCAGCTCACCCGGGCAGGGGCGAGAGACCCAGTACTTC. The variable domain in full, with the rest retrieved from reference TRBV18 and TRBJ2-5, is NAGVMQNPRHLVRRRGQEARLRCSPMKGHSHVYWYRQLPEEGLKFMVYLQKENIIDESGMPKERFSAEFPKEGPSILRIQQVVRGDSAAYFCASSPGQGRETQYFGPGTRLLVL.

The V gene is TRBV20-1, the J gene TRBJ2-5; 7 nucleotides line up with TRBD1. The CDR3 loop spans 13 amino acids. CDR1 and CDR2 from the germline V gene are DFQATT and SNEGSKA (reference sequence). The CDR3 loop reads CTMDRLGEETQYF. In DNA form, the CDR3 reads TGCACCATGGACAGGCTCGGGGAAGAGACCCAGTACTTC.

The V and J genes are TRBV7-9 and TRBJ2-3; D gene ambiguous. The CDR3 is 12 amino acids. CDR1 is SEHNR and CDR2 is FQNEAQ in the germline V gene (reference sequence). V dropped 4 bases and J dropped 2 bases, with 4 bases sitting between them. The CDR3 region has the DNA TGTGCCAGCAGCTCTTCCACAGATACGCAGTATTTT. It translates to CASSSSTDTQYF.

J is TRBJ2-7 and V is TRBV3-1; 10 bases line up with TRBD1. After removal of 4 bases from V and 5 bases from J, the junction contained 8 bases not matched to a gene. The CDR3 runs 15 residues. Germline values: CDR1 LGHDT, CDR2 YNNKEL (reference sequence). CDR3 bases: TGTGCCAGCAGCCGGGGGACAGGGGAGTCGGACGAGCAGTACTTC. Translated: CASSRGTGESDEQYF.

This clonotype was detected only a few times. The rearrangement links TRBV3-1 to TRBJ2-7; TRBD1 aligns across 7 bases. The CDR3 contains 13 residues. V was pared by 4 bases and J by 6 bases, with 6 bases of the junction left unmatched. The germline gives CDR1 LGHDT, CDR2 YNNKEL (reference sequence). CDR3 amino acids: CASSPYDRVEQYF. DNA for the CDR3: TGTGCCAGCAGCCCCTACGACAGGGTCGAGCAGTACTTC.

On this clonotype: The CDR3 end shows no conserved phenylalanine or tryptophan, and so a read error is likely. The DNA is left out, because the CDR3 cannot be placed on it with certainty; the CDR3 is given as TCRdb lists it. The CDR3 here is CASSSYSDLAL. The chain has TRBV7-8 and TRBJ2-7; TRBD2, the table's D call, lacks a check against the DNA. The germline V gene encodes CDR1 SGHVS and CDR2 FQNEAQ. With termini counted, the CDR3 has 11 amino acids.

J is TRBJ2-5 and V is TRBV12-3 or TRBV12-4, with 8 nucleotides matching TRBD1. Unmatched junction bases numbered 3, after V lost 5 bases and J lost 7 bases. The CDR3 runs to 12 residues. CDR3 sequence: CASSPTGATQYF. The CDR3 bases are TGTGCCAGCAGTCCGACAGGGGCGACCCAGTACTTC.

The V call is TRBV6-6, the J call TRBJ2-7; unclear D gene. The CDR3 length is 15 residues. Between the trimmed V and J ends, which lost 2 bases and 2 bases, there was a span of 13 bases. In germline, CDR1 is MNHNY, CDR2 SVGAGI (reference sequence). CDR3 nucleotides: TGTGCCAGCAGTTACCCGCAATCCGGGCCCTACGAGCAGTACTTC. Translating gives CASSYPQSGPYEQYF.

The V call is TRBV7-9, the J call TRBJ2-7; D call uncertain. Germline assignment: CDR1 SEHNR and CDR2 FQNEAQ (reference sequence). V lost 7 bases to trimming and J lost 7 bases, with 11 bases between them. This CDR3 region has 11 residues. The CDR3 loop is CASTPDGEQYF. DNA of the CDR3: TGTGCCAGCACTCCCGATGGGGAGCAGTACTTC.

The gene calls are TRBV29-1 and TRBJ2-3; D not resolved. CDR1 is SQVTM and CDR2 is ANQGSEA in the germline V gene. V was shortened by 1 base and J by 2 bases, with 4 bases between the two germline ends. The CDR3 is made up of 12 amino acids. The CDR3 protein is CSVEANTDTQYF. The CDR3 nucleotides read TGCAGCGTTGAAGCCAACACAGATACGCAGTATTTT.

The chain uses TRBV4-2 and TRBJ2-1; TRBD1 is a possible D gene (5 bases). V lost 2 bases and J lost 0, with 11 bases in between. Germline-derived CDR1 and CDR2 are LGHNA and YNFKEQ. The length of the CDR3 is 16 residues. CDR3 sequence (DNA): TGTGCCAGCAGCCAACGAGACAGAAGCTCCTACAATGAGCAGTTCTTC. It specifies CASSQRDRSSYNEQFF.

In DNA form, the CDR3 reads TGTGCCAGCACCCCTCAAGGCGGCTCCTACGAGCAGTACTTC. The encoded protein is CASTPQGGSYEQYF. The rearrangement links TRBV7-2 to TRBJ2-7; no reliable D call. Trimming removed 7 bases from V and 0 bases from J, with 13 bases in between. Per the germline V gene, CDR1 is SGHTA and CDR2 is FQGNSA. This CDR3 spans 14 amino acids.

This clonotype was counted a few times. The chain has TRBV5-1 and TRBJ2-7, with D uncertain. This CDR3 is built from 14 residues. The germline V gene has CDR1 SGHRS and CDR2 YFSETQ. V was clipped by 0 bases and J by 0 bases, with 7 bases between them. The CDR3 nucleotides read TGCGCCAGCAGCTTGGAGGTACCCTCCTACGAGCAGTACTTC. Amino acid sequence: CASSLEVPSYEQYF.

The CDR3, as DNA: TGTGCCAGCAGCTTAAACACCGGGGAGCTGTTTTTT. Translated, it gives CASSLNTGELFF. The chain carries TRBV7-9 and TRBJ2-2; no clear D gene. V shed 2 bases and J shed 2 bases, with 0 bases lying between them. Looked up from germline, CDR1 is SEHNR and CDR2 is FQNEAQ (reference sequence). The CDR3 totals 12 residues.

The CDR3 is CASGRPGAKGPGELFF. The CDR3 nucleotides read TGCGCCAGCGGACGGCCGGGGGCGAAGGGGCCCGGGGAGCTGTTTTTT. V usage is TRBV5-1 and J usage is TRBJ2-2, with D tentatively TRBD1 or TRBD2 (6 bases each). Germline V lookup: CDR1 SGHRS, CDR2 YFSETQ. The CDR3 runs 16 residues. The ends were cut back, 7 bases at V and 6 bases at J, with 22 bases in the middle.

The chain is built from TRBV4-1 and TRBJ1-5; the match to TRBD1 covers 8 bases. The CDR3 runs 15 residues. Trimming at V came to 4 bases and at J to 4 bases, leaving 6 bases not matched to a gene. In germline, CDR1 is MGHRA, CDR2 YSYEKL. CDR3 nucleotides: TGCGCCAGCAGCCGACAAGGACAGGGAAATCAGCCCCAGCATTTT. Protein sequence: CASSRQGQGNQPQHF.

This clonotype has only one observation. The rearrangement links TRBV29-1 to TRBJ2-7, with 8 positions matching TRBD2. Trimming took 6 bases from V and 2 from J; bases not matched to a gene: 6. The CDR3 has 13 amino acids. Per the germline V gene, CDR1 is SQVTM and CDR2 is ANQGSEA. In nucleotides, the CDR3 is TGCAGCGTGGGAACTAGCGGTACCTACGAGCAGTACTTC. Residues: CSVGTSGTYEQYF.

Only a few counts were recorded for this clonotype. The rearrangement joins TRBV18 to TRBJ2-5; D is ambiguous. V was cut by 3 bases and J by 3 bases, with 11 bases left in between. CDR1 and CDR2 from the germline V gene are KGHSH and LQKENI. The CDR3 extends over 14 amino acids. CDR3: CASSPSLSEETQYF. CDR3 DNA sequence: TGTGCCAGCTCACCGTCCCTAAGTGAAGAGACCCAGTACTTC.

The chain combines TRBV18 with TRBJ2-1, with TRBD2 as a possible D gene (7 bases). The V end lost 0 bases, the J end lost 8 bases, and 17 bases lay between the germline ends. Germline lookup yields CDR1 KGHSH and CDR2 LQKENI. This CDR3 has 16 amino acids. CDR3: CASSPPMGGGPHEQFF. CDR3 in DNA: TGTGCCAGCTCACCACCGATGGGGGGGGGCCCTCATGAGCAGTTCTTC. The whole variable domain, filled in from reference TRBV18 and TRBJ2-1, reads NAGVMQNPRHLVRRRGQEARLRCSPMKGHSHVYWYRQLPEEGLKFMVYLQKENIIDESGMPKERFSAEFPKEGPSILRIQQVVRGDSAAYFCASSPPMGGGPHEQFFGPGTRLTVL.

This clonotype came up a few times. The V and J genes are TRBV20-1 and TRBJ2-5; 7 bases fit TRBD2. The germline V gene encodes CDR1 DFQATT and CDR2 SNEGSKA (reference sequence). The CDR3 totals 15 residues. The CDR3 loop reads CSASGAGVRQETQYF. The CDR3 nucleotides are TGCAGCGCGAGCGGGGCGGGGGTCCGTCAAGAGACCCAGTACTTC.

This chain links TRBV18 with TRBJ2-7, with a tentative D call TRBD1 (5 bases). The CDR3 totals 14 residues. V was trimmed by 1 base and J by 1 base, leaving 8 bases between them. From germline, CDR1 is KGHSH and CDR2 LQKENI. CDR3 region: CASSPLQDSYEQYF. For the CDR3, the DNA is TGTGCCAGCTCACCACTACAGGATTCCTACGAGCAGTACTTC.

For the CDR3, the DNA is TGTGCCAGCGCACCAGGGGCAGGGGCCAACGTCCTGACTTTC. Encoded protein: CASAPGAGANVLTF. The chain joins TRBV7-3 to TRBJ2-6, with D perhaps matching TRBD1 (6 bases). Per the germline V gene, CDR1 is SGHTA and CDR2 is FQGTGA. The CDR3 sequence is 14 residues long. V was clipped by 8 bases and J by 4 bases, with 12 bases between them. Full variable domain (rest looked up from reference TRBV7-3 and TRBJ2-6): GAGVSQTPSNKVTEKGKYVELRCDPISGHTALYWYRQSLGQGPEFLIYFQGTGAADDSGLPNDRFFAVRPEGSVSTLKIQRTERGDSAVYLCASAPGAGANVLTFGAGSRLTVL.

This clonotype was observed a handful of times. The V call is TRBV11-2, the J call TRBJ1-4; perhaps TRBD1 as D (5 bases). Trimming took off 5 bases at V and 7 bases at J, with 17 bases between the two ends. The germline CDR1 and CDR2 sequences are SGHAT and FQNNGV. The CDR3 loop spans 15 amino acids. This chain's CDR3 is CASSRDGGIGEKLFF. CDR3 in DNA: TGTGCCAGCAGCCGAGATGGGGGGATAGGTGAAAAACTGTTTTTT.

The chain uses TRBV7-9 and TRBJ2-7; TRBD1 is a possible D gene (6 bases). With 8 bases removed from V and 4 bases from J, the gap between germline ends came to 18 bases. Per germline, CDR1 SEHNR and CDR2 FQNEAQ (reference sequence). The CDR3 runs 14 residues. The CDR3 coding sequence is TGTGCCAGCGGCCCCTCAGGGGTTAATTACGAGCAGTACTTC. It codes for CASGPSGVNYEQYF. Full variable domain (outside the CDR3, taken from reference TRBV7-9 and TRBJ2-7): DTGVSQNPRHKITKRGQNVTFRCDPISEHNRLYWYRQTLGQGPEFLTYFQNEAQLEKSRLLSDRFSAERPKGSFSTLEIQRTEQGDSAMYLCASGPSGVNYEQYFGPGTRLTVT.

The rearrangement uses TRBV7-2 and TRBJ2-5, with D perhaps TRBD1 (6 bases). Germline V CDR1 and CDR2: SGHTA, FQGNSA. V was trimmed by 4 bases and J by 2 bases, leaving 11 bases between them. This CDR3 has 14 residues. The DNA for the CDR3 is TGTGCCAGCAGCTCCGCGAGGGGGCAAGAGACCCAGTACTTC. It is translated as CASSSARGQETQYF.